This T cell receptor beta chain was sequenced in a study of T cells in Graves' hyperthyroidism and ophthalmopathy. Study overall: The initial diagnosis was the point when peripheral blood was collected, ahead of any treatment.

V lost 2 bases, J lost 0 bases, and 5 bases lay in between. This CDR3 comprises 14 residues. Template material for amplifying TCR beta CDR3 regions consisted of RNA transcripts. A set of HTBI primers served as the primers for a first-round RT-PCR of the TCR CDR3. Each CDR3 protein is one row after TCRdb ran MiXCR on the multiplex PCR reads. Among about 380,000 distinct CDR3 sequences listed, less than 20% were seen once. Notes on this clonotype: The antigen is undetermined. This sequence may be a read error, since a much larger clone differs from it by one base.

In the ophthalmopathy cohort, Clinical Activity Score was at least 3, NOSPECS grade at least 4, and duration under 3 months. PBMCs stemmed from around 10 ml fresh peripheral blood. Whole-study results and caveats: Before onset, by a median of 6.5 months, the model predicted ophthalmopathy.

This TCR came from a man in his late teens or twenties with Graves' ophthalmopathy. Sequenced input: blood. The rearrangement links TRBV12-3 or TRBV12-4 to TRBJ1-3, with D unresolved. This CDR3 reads CASSLRASGNTIYF. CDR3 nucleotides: TGTGCCAGCAGTTTAAGAGCCTCTGGAAACACCATATATTTT.